This T cell receptor (beta chain) was observed in a study of blood T cells in healthy people across ages. Study-level results: Donors of long life had a larger count of naive CD4+ cells and greater diversity than aged donors. As age increased, TCR beta diversity per million T cells fell in a roughly linear fashion.

This clonotype was seen only a few times. The antigen remains unidentified. CDR1 and CDR2 from the germline V gene are MNHEY and SVGAGI. V was shortened by 5 bases and J by 4 bases, with 14 bases between the two germline ends. CDR3 length: 14 residues. Healthy Russian Caucasian donors spanned ages about 6 to 90 years. Next came a second PCR, run for about 6 to 12 cycles, which used a sample-barcoded 5' primer along with a J-beta primer mix. Template switching added a 12-random-nucleotide identifier to every cDNA molecule. A single record per CDR3 protein comes from TCRdb applying MiXCR to the 5' RACE reads. The profile shows 1.5 million or so distinct CDR3 sequences, around 39% of them singletons.

V usage is TRBV6-5 and J usage is TRBJ1-2; possibly TRBD1 for D (6 bases). This TCR came from a woman aged 18-35 years in good health. The specimen sequenced was blood. The CDR3 region is CASSKTGPLYGYTF. DNA of the CDR3: TGTGCCAGCAGTAAGACAGGACCCCTCTATGGCTACACCTTC.